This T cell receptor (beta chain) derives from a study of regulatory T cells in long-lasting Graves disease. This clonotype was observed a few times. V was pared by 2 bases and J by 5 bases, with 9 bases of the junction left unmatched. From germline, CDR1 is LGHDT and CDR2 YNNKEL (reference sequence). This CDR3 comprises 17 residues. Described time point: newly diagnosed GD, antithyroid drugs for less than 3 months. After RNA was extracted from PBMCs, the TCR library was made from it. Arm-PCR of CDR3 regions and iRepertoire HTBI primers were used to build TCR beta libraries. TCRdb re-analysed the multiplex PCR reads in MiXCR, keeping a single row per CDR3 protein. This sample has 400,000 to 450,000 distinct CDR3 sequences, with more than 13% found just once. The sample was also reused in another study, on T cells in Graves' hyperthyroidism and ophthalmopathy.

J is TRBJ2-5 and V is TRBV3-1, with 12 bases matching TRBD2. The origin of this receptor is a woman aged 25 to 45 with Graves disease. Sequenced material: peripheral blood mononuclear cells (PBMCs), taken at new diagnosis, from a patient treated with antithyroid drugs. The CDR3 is CASSQWASGRVVETQYF. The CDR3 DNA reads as TGTGCCAGCAGCCAATGGGCTAGCGGGAGGGTAGTGGAGACCCAGTACTTC.